This passage covers 2 T cell receptor beta chains from one sample sequenced in a study of blood T cell repertoires in COVID-19. Sequenced by immunoSEQ multiplex PCR; TCRdb stores in-frame clones only, minus some. The sample carries 140,000 to 150,000 clones, around 86% recorded once. The material sequenced was PBMCs or T cells enriched from blood (not recorded which). The receptors stem from a man aged 55-75 years who had recovered from COVID-19.

This chain uses TRBV6-5 with TRBJ2-3; TRBD2 is a possible D gene (6 bases). The CDR3 totals 14 residues. Trimming cost V 6 bases and J 1 base, with 11 bases left between them. Germline CDR1 MNHEY, CDR2 SVGAGI. The CDR3 region has the DNA TGTGCCAGCAGCGGGAGTCCTGGCACAGATACGCAGTATTTT. Its translation is CASSGSPGTDTQYF.

The CDR3 DNA reads as TGTGCCAGCAGCCTGAGAGGCACAGGGAGCTCCTACGAGCAGTACTTC. Protein product: CASSLRGTGSSYEQYF. The chain is built from TRBV5-6 and TRBJ2-7, with D possibly TRBD1 on 6 matching bases. Germline V gene lookup returns CDR1 SGHDT and CDR2 YYEEEE. V was shortened by 4 bases and J by 0 bases, with 17 bases between the two germline ends. There are 16 residues in the CDR3.